This T cell receptor beta chain stems from a study of CD8 T cells in ankylosing spondylitis listed by TCRdb under 2017. With respect to the entire study: T cell receptor beta repertoires were profiled in healthy donors and ankylosing spondylitis patients so that disease-linked TCR variants could be found. In total, the full study cohort was made up of 110 or so healthy donors and 25 ankylosing spondylitis patients. Peripheral blood was sampled, and synovial fluid was also collected from ankylosing spondylitis patients. What the study reported, not specific to this receptor: Some TCR beta motif variants had previously been reported in synovial fluid and blood of reactive arthritis patients, which suggested common disease-initiation mechanisms. Blood from ankylosing spondylitis patients appeared to be characterized by a TCR beta motif composed of several highly homologous amino acid variants. A CD8+ phenotype was shown by the disease-linked clones, which were found at relatively low frequencies in peripheral blood. According to the report, matched synovial fluid samples from ankylosing spondylitis patients were significantly enriched for the disease-linked clones.

The CDR1 and CDR2 encoded by the germline V gene (reference sequence) are SEHNR and FQNEAQ. The CDR3, cysteine through phenylalanine, is 17 amino acids long. Only the CDR3 DNA stays, 51 bases, in frame from base 1. V is pared back by 5 bases and J by 2 bases, with 19 bases lying between the germline termini. There are a few counts of this clonotype. Its antigen is still unknown. Per-nucleotide qualities are absent, and no much larger clonotype sits a single base away. Sequencing relied on an Illumina HiSeq 2500. Quantitative 5'-RACE with molecular barcodes was the method used to prepare the TCR beta libraries. From the authors' description of their analysis: Disease-linked TCR variants were identified with a new computational method built on a probabilistic model of VDJ rearrangement. TCRdb took the public reads, trimmed them with fastp at Q25, ran MiXCR for clone calling and kept in-frame beta chains. Every distinct CDR3 protein forms one entry, paired with its most common genes and DNA. The V and J calls and clone size come from TCRdb's table, not from the authors' own analysis. Across this sample there are about 540,000 distinct CDR3 sequences, with 12% seen only once. Under 7.5% of the sample rests with the top ten.

The source is a male donor with ankylosing spondylitis. The V and J genes are TRBV7-9 and TRBJ2-1; the D gene cannot be resolved beyond TRBD1 or TRBD2, each matching 6 bases. The sequencing sample was made of blood, either unsorted or a sorted T cell fraction (not recorded which). The bases are TGTGCCAGCAGCCTAGACGACGGGGGCGGCCCCTACAATGAGCAGTTCTTC. It translates to CASSLDDGGGPYNEQFF.